A single sample gave rise to the 16 T cell receptor beta chains below, sequenced in a study of cytomegalovirus exposure and HLA in healthy donors. Vbeta (60) and Jbeta (13) primers were used in the PCR. The table came from immunoSEQ multiplex PCR; TCRdb's copy has only in-frame clones and leaves some out. The sample records approximately 150,000 clones, over 75% being singletons. Material: PBMCs. The receptors originated from a man aged 25 to 40 in good health and CMV-seropositive.

V usage is TRBV30 and J usage is TRBJ2-6, with 8 bases matching TRBD2. The germline gives CDR1 GTSNPN, CDR2 SVGIG (reference sequence). The V and J ends lost 6 bases and 1 base, in that order; junction bases with no gene match: 11. The CDR3 sequence is 17 residues long. CDR3 sequence (DNA): TGTGCCTGCGGGAGGGGTTGGACGAAATCTGGGGCCAACGTCCTGACTTTC. Translating it yields CACGRGWTKSGANVLTF.

The V and J genes are TRBV4-1 and TRBJ2-7; TRBD1 might be the D (7 bases). This CDR3 has 14 amino acids. CDR1 and CDR2 (germline): MGHRA, YSYEKL. V gave up 3 bases and J gave up 4 bases, with 13 bases separating them. CDR3 coding DNA: TGCGCCAGCAGCCAGGCGGGACAGATATACGAGCAGTACTTC. Its translation: CASSQAGQIYEQYF.

V is TRBV2 and J is TRBJ2-7, with D maybe TRBD1 (5 bases). The germline V gene has CDR1 SNHLY and CDR2 FYNNEI. The CDR3 has 14 residues. V lost 3 bases, J lost 6 bases, and 15 bases lay in between. The CDR3 nucleotides read TGTGCCAGCAGTGAGAGGCAGGGTCCCATCGAGCAGTACTTC. As protein: CASSERQGPIEQYF.

The V gene is TRBV7-9, the J gene TRBJ1-2, with TRBD1 matching over 7 bases. V was pared by 9 bases and J by 8 bases, with 9 bases of the junction left unmatched. Germline CDR1 and CDR2: SEHNR and FQNEAQ (reference sequence). The CDR3 runs 12 residues. In DNA form, the CDR3 reads TGTGCCAGGACAGGGTGGCAGGAGGGCTACACCTTC. Amino acid sequence: CARTGWQEGYTF.

The chain joins TRBV5-1 to TRBJ2-5, with 9 bases aligning to TRBD2. In germline, CDR1 is SGHRS, CDR2 YFSETQ. The CDR3 length is 15 residues. Unmatched junction bases numbered 6, after V lost 4 bases and J lost 2 bases. The CDR3 reads CASSPIAGVQETQYF. The CDR3 DNA is TGCGCCAGCAGCCCGATAGCGGGAGTTCAAGAGACCCAGTACTTC.

The chain couples TRBV7-2 to TRBJ1-5; D gene unclear. Germline values: CDR1 SGHTA, CDR2 FQGNSA. This CDR3 spans 14 amino acids. The germline V and J ends were trimmed by 3 bases and 4 bases, with 10 bases remaining between them. CDR3 DNA sequence: TGTGCCAGCAGCTTTCCGGGAAAGAATCAGCCCCAGCATTTT. Protein product: CASSFPGKNQPQHF.

The J gene is TRBJ2-1, the V gene TRBV11-2; no definite D call. Germline V lookup: CDR1 SGHAT, CDR2 FQNNGV. CDR3 length equals 19 residues. Trimming cost V 1 base and J 0 bases, with 19 bases left between them. The CDR3 DNA is TGTGCCAGCAGCTTAGGCGCGGTGATCCTCTCGACCTCCTACAATGAGCAGTTCTTC. Translation gives CASSLGAVILSTSYNEQFF.

The chain joins TRBV7-9 to TRBJ2-5; D is possibly TRBD2 (6 bases). The length of the CDR3 is 16 residues. CDR1 SEHNR and CDR2 FQNEAQ come from the germline V gene (reference sequence). V lost 6 bases and J lost 3, with 20 bases in between. CDR3 nucleotides: TGTGCCAGCAGTTTCAATTCCGGGACTCCAAAAGAGACCCAGTACTTC. It encodes CASSFNSGTPKETQYF.

CDR3 region: CASSVGGDYNEQFF. The CDR3, as DNA: TGTGCCAGCAGCGTAGGGGGAGACTACAATGAGCAGTTCTTC. V gene TRBV9 combines with J gene TRBJ2-1; tentative D call: TRBD2 (5 bases). In germline, CDR1 is SGDLS, CDR2 YYNGEE. CDR3 size: 14 residues. With 0 bases removed from V and 3 bases from J, the gap between germline ends came to 7 bases.

The chain has TRBV28 and TRBJ1-2; D is perhaps TRBD1 (5 bases). The CDR3 consists of 15 residues. Germline loops: CDR1 MDHEN, CDR2 SYDVKM. Trimming removed 3 bases from V and 4 bases from J, with 15 bases in between. CDR3 nucleotides: TGTGCCAGCAGTTTGGGCAGGGCTCTAGGCTATGGCTACACCTTC. As protein: CASSLGRALGYGYTF.

This clone was detected a few times. V is TRBV18 and J is TRBJ2-3; D may be TRBD2 (5 bases). The CDR3 totals 13 residues. Germline V gene lookup returns CDR1 KGHSH and CDR2 LQKENI. Trimming removed 5 bases from V and 2 bases from J, with 8 bases in between. CDR3 amino acids: CASSREPTDTQYF. In DNA, the CDR3 is TGTGCCAGCTCAAGGGAGCCCACAGATACGCAGTATTTT. The full variable domain, in which reference TRBV18 and TRBJ2-3 provide the parts outside the CDR3, is NAGVMQNPRHLVRRRGQEARLRCSPMKGHSHVYWYRQLPEEGLKFMVYLQKENIIDESGMPKERFSAEFPKEGPSILRIQQVVRGDSAAYFCASSREPTDTQYFGPGTRLTVL.

J is TRBJ1-2 and V is TRBV28, with D perhaps TRBD1 (6 bases). Germline CDR1 MDHEN, CDR2 SYDVKM. The CDR3 sequence is 12 residues long. Trimming left V 9 bases short and J 8 bases short, with 16 bases between. CDR3 loop: CASRSGQPGYTF. The CDR3 DNA reads as TGTGCCAGTCGATCAGGACAGCCAGGCTACACCTTC.

The chain uses TRBV19 and TRBJ2-7, with 14 bases fitting TRBD2. Looked up from germline, CDR1 is LNHDA and CDR2 is SQIVND (reference sequence). This CDR3 is 18 amino acids long. V shed 5 bases, J shed 4 bases, and the junction held 13 bases outside the gene matches. Here the CDR3 DNA reads TGTGCCAGTAGTTATAGGTCCGGGACTAGCGGGAGATCATACGAGCAGTACTTC. Its translation is CASSYRSGTSGRSYEQYF. Using reference TRBV19 and TRBJ2-7 for the parts outside the CDR3, the full variable domain is DGGITQSPKYLFRKEGQNVTLSCEQNLNHDAMYWYRQDPGQGLRLIYYSQIVNDFQKGDIAEGYSVSREKKESFPLTVTSAQKNPTAFYLCASSYRSGTSGRSYEQYFGPGTRLTVT.

The gene calls are TRBV4-1 and TRBJ1-5; 9 nucleotides agree with TRBD1. V lost 3 bases, J lost 7 bases, and 10 bases stayed unmatched. This CDR3 comprises 16 residues. Germline lookup yields CDR1 MGHRA and CDR2 YSYEKL. The CDR3 sequence is CASSHIGTGYRQPQHF. CDR3 bases: TGCGCCAGCAGCCACATCGGGACAGGGTACAGACAGCCCCAGCATTTT.

Only one count was recorded for this clone. The chain uses TRBV5-5 and TRBJ1-6, with D possibly TRBD1 on 6 matching bases. This CDR3 is 16 amino acids long. Germline V gene data show CDR1 as SGHKS and CDR2 as YYEKEE (reference sequence). Trimming pared 1 base from V and 7 bases from J, leaving 15 bases between. The CDR3 DNA reads TGTGCCAGCAGCTTGACCGCGACAGGAAAAAATTCACCCCTCCACTTT. Protein: CASSLTATGKNSPLHF.

This clone was detected a few times. V and J are TRBV18 and TRBJ2-7; 10 bases map to TRBD1. Unmatched junction bases numbered 7, after V lost 0 bases and J lost 5 bases. Germline V gene lookup returns CDR1 KGHSH and CDR2 LQKENI. The CDR3 is 16 amino acids. The CDR3 is CASSPPETGGFHEQYF. The DNA for the CDR3 is TGTGCCAGCTCACCACCGGAGACAGGGGGCTTTCACGAGCAGTACTTC. Full variable domain (rest looked up from reference TRBV18 and TRBJ2-7): NAGVMQNPRHLVRRRGQEARLRCSPMKGHSHVYWYRQLPEEGLKFMVYLQKENIIDESGMPKERFSAEFPKEGPSILRIQQVVRGDSAAYFCASSPPETGGFHEQYFGPGTRLTVT.